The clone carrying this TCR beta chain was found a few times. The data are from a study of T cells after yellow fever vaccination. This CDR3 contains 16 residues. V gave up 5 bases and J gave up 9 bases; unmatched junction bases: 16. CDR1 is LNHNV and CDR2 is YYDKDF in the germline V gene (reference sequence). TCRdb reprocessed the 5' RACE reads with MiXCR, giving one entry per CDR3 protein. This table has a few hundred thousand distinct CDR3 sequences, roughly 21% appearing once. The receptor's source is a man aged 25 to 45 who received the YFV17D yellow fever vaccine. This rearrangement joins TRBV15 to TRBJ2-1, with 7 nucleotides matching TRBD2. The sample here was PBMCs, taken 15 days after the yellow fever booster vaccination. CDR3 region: CATSLYLVGEGFEQFF. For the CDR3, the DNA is TGTGCCACCAGCCTATATTTAGTAGGGGAGGGCTTTGAGCAGTTCTTC.